This entry features one T cell receptor beta chain sequence. Its antigen remains unidentified. This sample stems from a study of human T cells and chemical hapten exposure. Study context: Patch testing was performed with 0.01% DPC on the upper back, with reading at 6 days.

Unique molecular identifiers were attached to individual cDNA molecules during library preparation. Each CDR3 protein gets one entry after TCRdb re-called the RACE reads with MiXCR. Among roughly 200,000 distinct CDR3 sequences listed, under 25% were seen once. Overall study findings and caveats: With regard to DPC sensitization, TCRs above 1 in 1000 frequency did not change.

The CDR3 is 17 amino acids. Germline V gene data show CDR1 as SGHRS and CDR2 as YFSETQ. V gave up 4 bases and J gave up 1 base, with 21 bases separating them. The sample's time point: patch test 3, about 24 weeks after DPC sensitization. As for treatment: therapeutic diphenylcyclopropenone sensitization with weekly scalp DPC. Blood collection happened ahead of applying each patch test. The receptor's source is a woman aged 35 to 49 with alopecia areata. Some clones in this sample may be carry-over from other donors' samples. This material consisted of whole blood, taken in connection with sensitization to the hapten diphenylcyclopropenone (DPC). This chain uses TRBV5-1 with TRBJ2-7, with D perhaps matching TRBD1 or TRBD2 (7 bases each). The CDR3 bases are TGCGCCAGCAGCCCGCGAGGGAGGGGGCGAGAATCCTACGAGCAGTACTTC. The encoded protein is CASSPRGRGRESYEQYF. Combining the CDR3 with reference TRBV5-1 and TRBJ2-7 gives the whole variable domain KAGVTQTPRYLIKTRGQQVTLSCSPISGHRSVSWYQQTPGQGLQFLFEYFSETQRNKGNFPGRFSGRQFSNSRSEMNVSTLELGDSALYLCASSPRGRGRESYEQYFGPGTRLTVT.